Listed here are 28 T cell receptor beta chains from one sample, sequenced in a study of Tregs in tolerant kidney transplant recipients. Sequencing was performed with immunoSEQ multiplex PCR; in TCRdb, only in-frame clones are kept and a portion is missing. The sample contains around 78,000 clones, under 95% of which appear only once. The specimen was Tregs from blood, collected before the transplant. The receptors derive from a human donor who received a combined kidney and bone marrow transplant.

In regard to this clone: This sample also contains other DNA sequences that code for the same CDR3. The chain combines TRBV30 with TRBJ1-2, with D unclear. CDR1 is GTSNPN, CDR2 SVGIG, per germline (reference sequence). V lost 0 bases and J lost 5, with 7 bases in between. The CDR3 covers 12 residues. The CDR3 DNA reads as TGTGCCTGGAGTGTTTCGGGTTATGGCTACACCTTC. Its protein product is CAWSVSGYGYTF.

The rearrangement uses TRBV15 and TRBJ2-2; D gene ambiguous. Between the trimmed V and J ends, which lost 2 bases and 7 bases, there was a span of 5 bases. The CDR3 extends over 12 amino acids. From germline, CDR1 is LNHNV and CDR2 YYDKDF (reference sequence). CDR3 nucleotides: TGTGCCACCAGCAGACCTCACGGGGAGCTGTTTTTT. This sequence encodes CATSRPHGELFF. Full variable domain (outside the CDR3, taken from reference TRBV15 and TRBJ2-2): DAMVIQNPRYQVTQFGKPVTLSCSQTLNHNVMYWYQQKSSQAPKLLFHYYDKDFNNEADTPDNFQSRRPNTSFCFLDIRSPGLGDTAMYLCATSRPHGELFFGEGSRLTVL.

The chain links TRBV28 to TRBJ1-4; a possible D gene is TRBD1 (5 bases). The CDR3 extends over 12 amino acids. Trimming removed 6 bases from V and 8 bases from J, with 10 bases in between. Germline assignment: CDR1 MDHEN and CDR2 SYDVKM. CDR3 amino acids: CASSGTKEKLFF. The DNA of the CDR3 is TGTGCCAGCAGCGGGACGAAGGAAAAACTGTTTTTT.

CDR3 protein: CASLTHGAVNTEAFF. The CDR3 nucleotides read TGTGCCAGCCTTACTCACGGGGCAGTGAACACTGAAGCTTTCTTT. The chain uses TRBV28 and TRBJ1-1, with TRBD1 as a possible D gene (5 bases). This CDR3 contains 15 residues. CDR1 is MDHEN, CDR2 SYDVKM, per germline. V was pared by 8 bases and J by 0 bases, with 16 bases between.

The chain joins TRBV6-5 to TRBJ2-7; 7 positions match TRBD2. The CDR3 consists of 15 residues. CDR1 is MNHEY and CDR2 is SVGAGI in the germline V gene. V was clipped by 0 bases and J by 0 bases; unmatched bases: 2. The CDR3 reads CASSYSSGTSYEQYF. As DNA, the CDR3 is TGTGCCAGCAGTTACTCGAGCGGGACCTCCTACGAGCAGTACTTC.

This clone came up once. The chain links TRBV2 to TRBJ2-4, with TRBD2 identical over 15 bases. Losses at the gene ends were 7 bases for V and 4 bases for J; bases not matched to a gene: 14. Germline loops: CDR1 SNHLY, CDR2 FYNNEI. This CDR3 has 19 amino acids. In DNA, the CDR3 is TGTGCCAGCATGGGAGAAGTCGGGACTAGCGGGAGGCATAAAAACATTCAGTACTTC. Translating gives CASMGEVGTSGRHKNIQYF.

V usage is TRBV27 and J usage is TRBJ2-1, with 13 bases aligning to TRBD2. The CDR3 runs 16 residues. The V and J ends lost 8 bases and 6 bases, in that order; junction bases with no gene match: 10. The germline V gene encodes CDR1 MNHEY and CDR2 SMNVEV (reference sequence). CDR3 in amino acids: CASGNRLAGGGNEQFF. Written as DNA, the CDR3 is TGTGCCAGCGGGAATCGACTAGCGGGAGGAGGCAATGAGCAGTTCTTC.

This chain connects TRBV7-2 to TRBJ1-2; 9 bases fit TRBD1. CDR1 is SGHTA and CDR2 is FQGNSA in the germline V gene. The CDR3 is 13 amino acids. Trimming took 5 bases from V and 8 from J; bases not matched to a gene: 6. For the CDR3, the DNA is TGTGCCAGCAGCCTGGGACAGGGTGAAGGCTACACCTTC. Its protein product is CASSLGQGEGYTF.

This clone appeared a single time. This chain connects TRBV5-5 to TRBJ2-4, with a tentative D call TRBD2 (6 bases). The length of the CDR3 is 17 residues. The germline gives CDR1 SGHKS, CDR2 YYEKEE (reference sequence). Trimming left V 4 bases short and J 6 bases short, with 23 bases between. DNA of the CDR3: TGTGCCAGCAGCGAAGGACTAAGGACTGTATACTTAAACATTCAGTACTTC. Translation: CASSEGLRTVYLNIQYF.

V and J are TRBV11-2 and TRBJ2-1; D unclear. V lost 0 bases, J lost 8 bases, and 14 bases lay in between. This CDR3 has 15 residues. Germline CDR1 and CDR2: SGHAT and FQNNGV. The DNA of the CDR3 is TGTGCCAGCAGCTTAGATCCCTCCATTGGCGATGAGCAGTTCTTC. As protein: CASSLDPSIGDEQFF.

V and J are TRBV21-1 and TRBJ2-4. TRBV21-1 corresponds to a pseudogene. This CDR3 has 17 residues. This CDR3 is CASSKIRPPYSKNIQYF. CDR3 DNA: TGTGCCAGCAGCAAAATCCGGCCACCGTATTCCAAAAACATTCAGTACTTC.

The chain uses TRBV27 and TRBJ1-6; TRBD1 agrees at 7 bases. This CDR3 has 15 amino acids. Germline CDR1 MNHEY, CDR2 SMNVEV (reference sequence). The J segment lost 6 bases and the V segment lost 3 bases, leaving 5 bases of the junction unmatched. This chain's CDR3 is CASSLEGAANSPLHF. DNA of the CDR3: TGTGCCAGCAGTTTGGAGGGGGCAGCTAATTCACCCCTCCACTTT.

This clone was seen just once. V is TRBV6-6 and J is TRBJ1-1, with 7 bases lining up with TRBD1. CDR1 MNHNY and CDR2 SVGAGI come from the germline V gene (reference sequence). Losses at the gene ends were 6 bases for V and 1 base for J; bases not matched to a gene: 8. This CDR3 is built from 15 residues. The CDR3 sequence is CASSIDRAGNTEAFF. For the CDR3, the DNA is TGTGCCAGCAGCATAGACAGGGCGGGGAACACTGAAGCTTTCTTT.

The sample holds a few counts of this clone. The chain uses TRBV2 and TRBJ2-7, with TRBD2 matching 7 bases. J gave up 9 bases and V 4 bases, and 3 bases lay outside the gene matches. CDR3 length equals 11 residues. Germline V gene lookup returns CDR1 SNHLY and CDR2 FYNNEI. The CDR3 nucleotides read TGTGCCAGCAGTGCCCGGGAGGTGCAGTACTTC. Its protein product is CASSAREVQYF.

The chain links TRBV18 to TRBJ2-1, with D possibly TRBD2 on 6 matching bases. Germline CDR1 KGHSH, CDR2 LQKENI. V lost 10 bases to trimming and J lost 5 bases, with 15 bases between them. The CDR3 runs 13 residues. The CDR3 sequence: CATSRGTHNEQFF. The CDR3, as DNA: TGTGCCACATCCAGAGGGACTCACAATGAGCAGTTCTTC. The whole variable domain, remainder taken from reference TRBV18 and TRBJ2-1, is NAGVMQNPRHLVRRRGQEARLRCSPMKGHSHVYWYRQLPEEGLKFMVYLQKENIIDESGMPKERFSAEFPKEGPSILRIQQVVRGDSAAYFCATSRGTHNEQFFGPGTRLTVL.

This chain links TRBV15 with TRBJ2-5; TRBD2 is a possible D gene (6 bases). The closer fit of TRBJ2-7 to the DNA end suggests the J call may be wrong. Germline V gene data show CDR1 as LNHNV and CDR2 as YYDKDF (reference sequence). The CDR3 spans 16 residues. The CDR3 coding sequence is TGTGCCACCAGCAGCGAACTCTGGGGAGGATCCTACGAGCAGTACTTC. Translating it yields CATSSELWGGSYEQYF.

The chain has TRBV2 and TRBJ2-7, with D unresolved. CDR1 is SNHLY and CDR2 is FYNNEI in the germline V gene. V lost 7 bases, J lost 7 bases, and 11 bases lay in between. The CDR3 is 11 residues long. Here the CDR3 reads CASKTVWEQYF. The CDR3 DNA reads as TGTGCCAGCAAAACAGTGTGGGAGCAGTACTTC.

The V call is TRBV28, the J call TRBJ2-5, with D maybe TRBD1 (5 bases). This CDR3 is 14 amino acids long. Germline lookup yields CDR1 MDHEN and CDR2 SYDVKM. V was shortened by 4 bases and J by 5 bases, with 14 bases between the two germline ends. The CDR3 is CASSSSRARETQYF. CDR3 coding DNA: TGTGCCAGCAGTTCCAGCAGGGCTAGGGAGACCCAGTACTTC.

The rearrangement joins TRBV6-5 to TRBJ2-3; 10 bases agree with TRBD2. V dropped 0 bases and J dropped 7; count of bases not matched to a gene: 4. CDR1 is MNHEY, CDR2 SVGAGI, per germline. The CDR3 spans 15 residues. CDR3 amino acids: CASSYSGTSVNTQYF. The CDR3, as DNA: TGTGCCAGCAGTTACTCCGGGACTAGCGTTAATACGCAGTATTTT.

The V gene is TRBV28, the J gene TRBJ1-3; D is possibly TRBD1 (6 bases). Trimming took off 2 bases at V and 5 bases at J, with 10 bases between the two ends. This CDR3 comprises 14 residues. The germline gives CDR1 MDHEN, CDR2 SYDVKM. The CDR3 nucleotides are TGTGCCAGCAGTTTAAGCCAGGGGAGAAACACCATATATTTT. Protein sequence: CASSLSQGRNTIYF.

Written as DNA, the CDR3 is TGTGCCAGTACCCCTGACCGCAGTCGGACTGAAGCTTTCTTT. Its protein is CASTPDRSRTEAFF. The chain carries TRBV19 and TRBJ1-1; D is undetermined. In germline, CDR1 is LNHDA, CDR2 SQIVND (reference sequence). Deletions cut 7 bases from V and 5 bases from J, with 17 bases between. The CDR3 spans 14 residues.

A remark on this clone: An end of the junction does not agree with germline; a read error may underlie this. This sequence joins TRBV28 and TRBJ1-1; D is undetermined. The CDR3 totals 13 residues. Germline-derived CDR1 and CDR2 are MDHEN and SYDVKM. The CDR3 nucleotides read TGTGCCAGCAGTTTTGTAGGGAACCCTGAAGCTTTCTTT. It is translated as CASSFVGNPEAFF.

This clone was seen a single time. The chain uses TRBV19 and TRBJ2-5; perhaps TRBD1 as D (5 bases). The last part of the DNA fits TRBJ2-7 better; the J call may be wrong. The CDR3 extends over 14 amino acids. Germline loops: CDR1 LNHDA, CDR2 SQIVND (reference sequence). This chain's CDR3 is CASSLTTGANEQYF. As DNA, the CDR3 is TGTGCCAGTAGTTTGACGACTGGGGCCAACGAGCAGTACTTC.

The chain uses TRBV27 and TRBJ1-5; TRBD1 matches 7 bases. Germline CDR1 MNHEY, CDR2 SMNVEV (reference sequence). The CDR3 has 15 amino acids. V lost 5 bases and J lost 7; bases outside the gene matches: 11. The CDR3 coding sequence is TGTGCCAGCAGTCGGACAGGCCGCGAGGGGCAGCCCCAGCATTTT. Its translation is CASSRTGREGQPQHF.

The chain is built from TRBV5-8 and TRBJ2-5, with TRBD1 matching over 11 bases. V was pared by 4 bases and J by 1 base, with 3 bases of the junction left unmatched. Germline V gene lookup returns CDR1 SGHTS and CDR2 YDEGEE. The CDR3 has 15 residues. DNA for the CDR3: TGTGCCAGCAGCAAGGGACAGGGGGGCCAAGAGACCCAGTACTTC. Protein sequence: CASSKGQGGQETQYF.

CDR3 amino acids: CASSLAGYTEAFF. In nucleotides, the CDR3 is TGTGCCAGCAGCTTAGCGGGTTACACTGAAGCTTTCTTT. The chain couples TRBV11-3 to TRBJ1-1; D is uncertain. Trimming took 1 base from V and 3 from J, leaving 6 bases between them. The CDR3 is made up of 13 amino acids. Looked up from germline, CDR1 is SGHNT and CDR2 is YENEEA.

The CDR3, as DNA: TGTGCCACCGGGGGGAACAATGAGCAGTTCTTC. Translated: CATGGNNEQFF. V usage is TRBV2 and J usage is TRBJ2-1; 7 nucleotides line up with TRBD2. Germline assignment: CDR1 SNHLY and CDR2 FYNNEI. The CDR3 sequence is 11 residues long. The trim removed 10 bases at V and 5 bases at J, leaving 2 bases unmatched.

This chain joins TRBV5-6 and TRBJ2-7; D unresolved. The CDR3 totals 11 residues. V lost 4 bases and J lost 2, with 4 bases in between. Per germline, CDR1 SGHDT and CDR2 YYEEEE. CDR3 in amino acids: CASSTAYEQYF. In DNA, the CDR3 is TGTGCCAGCAGCACCGCCTACGAGCAGTACTTC.